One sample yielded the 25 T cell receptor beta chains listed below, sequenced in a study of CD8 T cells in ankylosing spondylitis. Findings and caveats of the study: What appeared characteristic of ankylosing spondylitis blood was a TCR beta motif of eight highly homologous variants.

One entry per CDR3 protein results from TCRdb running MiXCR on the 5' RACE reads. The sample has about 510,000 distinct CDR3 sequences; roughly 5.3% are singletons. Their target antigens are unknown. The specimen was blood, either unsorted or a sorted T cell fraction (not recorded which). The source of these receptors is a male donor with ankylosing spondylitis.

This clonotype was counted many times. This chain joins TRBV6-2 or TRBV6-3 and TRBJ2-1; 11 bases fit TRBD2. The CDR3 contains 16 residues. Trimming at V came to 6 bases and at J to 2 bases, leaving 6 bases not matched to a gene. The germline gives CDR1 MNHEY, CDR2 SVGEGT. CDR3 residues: CASRRLAGLAYNEQFF. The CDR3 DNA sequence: TGTGCCAGCAGGCGACTAGCGGGGTTGGCCTACAATGAGCAGTTCTTC.

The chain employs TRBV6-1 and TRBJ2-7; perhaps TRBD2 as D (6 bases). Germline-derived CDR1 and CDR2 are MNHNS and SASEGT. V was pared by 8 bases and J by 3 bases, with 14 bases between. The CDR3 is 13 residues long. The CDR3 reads CASVFGGGYEQYF. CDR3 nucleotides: TGTGCCAGCGTCTTCGGGGGTGGCTACGAGCAGTACTTC.

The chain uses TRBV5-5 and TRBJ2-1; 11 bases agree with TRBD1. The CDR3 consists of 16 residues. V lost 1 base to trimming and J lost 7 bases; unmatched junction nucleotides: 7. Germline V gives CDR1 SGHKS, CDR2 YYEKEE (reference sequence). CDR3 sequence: CASSLHRTGGRNEQFF. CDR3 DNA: TGTGCCAGCAGCTTGCATAGGACAGGGGGCAGGAATGAGCAGTTCTTC.

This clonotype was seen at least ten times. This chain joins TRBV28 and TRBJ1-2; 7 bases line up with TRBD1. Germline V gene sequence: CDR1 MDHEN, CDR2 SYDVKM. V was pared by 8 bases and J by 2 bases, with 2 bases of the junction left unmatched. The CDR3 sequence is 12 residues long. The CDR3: CASGGQNYGYTF. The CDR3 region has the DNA TGTGCCAGCGGGGGACAGAACTATGGCTACACCTTC.

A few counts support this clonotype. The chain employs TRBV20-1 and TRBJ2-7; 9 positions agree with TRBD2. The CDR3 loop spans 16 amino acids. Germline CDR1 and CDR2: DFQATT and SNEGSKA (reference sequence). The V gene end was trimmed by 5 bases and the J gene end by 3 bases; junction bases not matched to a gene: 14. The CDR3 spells CSAGRAGTSFYYEQYF. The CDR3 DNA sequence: TGCAGTGCTGGACGCGCGGGGACTAGCTTTTACTACGAGCAGTACTTC.

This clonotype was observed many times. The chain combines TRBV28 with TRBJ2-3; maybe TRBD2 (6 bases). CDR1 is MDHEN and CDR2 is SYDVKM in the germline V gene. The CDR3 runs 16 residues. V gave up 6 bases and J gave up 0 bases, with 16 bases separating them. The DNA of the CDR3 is TGTGCCAGCAGCATGATCCGGGAGAGGAGCACAGATACGCAGTATTTT. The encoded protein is CASSMIRERSTDTQYF.

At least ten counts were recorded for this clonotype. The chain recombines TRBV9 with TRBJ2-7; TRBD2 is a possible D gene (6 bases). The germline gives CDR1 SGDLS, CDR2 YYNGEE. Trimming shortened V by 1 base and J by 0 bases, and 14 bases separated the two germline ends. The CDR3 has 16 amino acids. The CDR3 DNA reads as TGTGCCAGCAGCGTACGTCCAGCCGGGAGCTCCTACGAGCAGTACTTC. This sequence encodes CASSVRPAGSSYEQYF.

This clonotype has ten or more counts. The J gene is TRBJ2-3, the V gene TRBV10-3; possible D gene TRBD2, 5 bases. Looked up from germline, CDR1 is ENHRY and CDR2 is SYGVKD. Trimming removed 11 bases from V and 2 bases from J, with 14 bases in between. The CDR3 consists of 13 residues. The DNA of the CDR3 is TGTGCCGTCGGGCTAGCCGCCACAGATACGCAGTATTTT. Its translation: CAVGLAATDTQYF.

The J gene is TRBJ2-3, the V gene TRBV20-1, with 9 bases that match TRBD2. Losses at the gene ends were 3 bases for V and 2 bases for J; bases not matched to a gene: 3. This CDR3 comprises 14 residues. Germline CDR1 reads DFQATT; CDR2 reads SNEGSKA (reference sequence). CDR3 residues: CSARRGGPTDTQYF. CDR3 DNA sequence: TGCAGTGCTAGGCGGGGGGGTCCCACAGATACGCAGTATTTT.

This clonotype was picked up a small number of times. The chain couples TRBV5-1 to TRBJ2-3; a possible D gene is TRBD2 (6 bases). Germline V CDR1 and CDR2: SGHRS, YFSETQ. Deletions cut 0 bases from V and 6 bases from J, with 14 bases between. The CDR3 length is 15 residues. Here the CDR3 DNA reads TGCGCCAGCAGCTTGGGACTAGGGGAGGTGGATACGCAGTATTTT. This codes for CASSLGLGEVDTQYF.

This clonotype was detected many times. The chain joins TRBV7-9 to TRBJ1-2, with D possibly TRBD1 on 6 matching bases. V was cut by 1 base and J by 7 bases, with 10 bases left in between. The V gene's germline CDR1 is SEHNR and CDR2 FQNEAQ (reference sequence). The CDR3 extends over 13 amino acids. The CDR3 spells CASSLGMGAGYTF. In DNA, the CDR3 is TGTGCCAGCAGCTTAGGAATGGGGGCTGGCTACACCTTC.

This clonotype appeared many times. CDR3 sequence: CASRRLQNSPLHF. The CDR3 nucleotides are TGTGCCTCCAGGAGATTGCAGAATTCACCCCTCCACTTT. The chain has TRBV6-1 and TRBJ1-6; D gene unclear. Germline CDR1 and CDR2: MNHNS and SASEGT. There are 13 residues in the CDR3. Trimming took off 11 bases at V and 7 bases at J, with 15 bases between the two ends.

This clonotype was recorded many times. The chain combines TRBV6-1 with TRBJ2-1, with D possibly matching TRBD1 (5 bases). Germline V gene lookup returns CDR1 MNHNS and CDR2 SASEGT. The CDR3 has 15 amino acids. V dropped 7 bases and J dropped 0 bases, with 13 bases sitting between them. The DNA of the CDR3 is TGTGCCAGCACCTACACAGGAAGCTCCTACAATGAGCAGTTCTTC. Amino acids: CASTYTGSSYNEQFF.

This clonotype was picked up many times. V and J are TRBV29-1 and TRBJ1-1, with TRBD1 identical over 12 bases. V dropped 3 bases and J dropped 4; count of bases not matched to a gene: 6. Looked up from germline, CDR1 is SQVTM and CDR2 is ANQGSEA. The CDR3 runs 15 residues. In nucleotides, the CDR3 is TGCAGCGTTGAGGGGACAGGGGGCAAGGGCACTGAAGCTTTCTTT. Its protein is CSVEGTGGKGTEAFF. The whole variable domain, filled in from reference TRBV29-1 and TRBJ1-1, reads SAVISQKPSRDICQRGTSLTIQCQVDSQVTMMFWYRQQPGQSLTLIATANQGSEATYESGFVIDKFPISRPNLTFSTLTVSNMSPEDSSIYLCSVEGTGGKGTEAFFGQGTRLTVV.

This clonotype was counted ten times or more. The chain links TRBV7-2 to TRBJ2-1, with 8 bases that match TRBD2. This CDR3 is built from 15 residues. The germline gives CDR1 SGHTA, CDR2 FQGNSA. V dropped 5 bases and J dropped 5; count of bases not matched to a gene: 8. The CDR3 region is CASSPQSGGHNEQFF. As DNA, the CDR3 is TGTGCCAGCAGCCCGCAGAGCGGGGGCCACAATGAGCAGTTCTTC.

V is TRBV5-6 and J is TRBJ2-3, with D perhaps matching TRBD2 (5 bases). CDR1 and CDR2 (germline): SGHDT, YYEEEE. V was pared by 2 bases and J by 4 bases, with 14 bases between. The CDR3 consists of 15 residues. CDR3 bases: TGTGCCAGCAGCTTCCGGGATTCATTCCCAGATACGCAGTATTTT. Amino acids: CASSFRDSFPDTQYF.

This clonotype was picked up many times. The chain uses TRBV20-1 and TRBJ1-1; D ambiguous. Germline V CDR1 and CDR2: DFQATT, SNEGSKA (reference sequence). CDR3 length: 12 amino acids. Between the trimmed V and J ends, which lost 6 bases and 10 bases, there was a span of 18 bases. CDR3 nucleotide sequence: TGCAGTGCCCGGCCATTGTCGGTTGCAGCTTTCTTT. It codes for CSARPLSVAAFF.

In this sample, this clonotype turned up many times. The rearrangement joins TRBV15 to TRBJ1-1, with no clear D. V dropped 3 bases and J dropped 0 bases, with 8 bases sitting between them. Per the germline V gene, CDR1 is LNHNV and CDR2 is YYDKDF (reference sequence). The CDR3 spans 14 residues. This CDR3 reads CATSRDPVNTEAFF. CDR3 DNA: TGTGCCACCAGCAGGGACCCCGTGAACACTGAAGCTTTCTTT.

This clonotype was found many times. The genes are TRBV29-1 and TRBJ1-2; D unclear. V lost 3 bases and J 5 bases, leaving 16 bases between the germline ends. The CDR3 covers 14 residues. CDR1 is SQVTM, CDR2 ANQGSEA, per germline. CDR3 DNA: TGCAGCGTTGAGGCCGGACCTTTGGGGTATGGCTACACCTTC. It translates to CSVEAGPLGYGYTF.

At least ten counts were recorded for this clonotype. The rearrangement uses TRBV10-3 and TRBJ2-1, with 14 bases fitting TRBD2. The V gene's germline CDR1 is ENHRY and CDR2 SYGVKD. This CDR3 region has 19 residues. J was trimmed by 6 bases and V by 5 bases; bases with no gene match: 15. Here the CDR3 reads CAISKGLAGVEGRGNEQFF. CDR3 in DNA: TGTGCCATCAGTAAGGGACTAGCGGGAGTGGAGGGACGGGGCAATGAGCAGTTCTTC.

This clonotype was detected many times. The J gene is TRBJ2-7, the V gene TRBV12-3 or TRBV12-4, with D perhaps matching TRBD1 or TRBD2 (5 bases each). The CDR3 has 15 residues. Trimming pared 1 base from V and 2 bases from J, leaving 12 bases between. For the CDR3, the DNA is TGTGCCAGCAGTTTAGTCCGGGACCCAACCTACGAGCAGTACTTC. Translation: CASSLVRDPTYEQYF.

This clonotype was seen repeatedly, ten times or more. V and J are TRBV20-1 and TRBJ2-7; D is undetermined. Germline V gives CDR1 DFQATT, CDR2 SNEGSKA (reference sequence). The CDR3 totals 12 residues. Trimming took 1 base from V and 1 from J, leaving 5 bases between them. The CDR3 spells CSARGSSYEQYF. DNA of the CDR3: TGCAGTGCTAGAGGCAGTTCCTACGAGCAGTACTTC.

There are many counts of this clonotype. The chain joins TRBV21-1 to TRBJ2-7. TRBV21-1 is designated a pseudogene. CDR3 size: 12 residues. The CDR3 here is CASRSISYEQYF. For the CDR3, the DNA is TGTGCCAGCAGATCCATTTCCTACGAGCAGTACTTC.

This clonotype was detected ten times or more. The CDR3 coding sequence is TGTGCCAGCAGCTTAACTATTTATGGCACTGAAGCTTTCTTT. Translation: CASSLTIYGTEAFF. The chain is built from TRBV7-9 and TRBJ1-1, with no clear D. The germline V gene encodes CDR1 SEHNR and CDR2 FQNEAQ (reference sequence). The V gene lost 2 bases and the J gene lost 4 bases, with 11 bases spanning the gap. This CDR3 region has 14 residues.

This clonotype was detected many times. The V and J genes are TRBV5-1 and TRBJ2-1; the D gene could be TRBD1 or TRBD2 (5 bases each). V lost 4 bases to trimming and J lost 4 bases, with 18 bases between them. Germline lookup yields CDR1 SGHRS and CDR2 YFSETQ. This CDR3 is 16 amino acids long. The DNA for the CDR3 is TGCGCCAGCAGCGCTTCGGGAACAGGCCTTTACAATGAGCAGTTCTTC. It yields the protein CASSASGTGLYNEQFF.